This TCR beta chain came from a study of radiotherapy plus CTLA-4 blockade in lung cancer. Clones were read by immunoSEQ multiplex PCR, and TCRdb kept only the in-frame ones, dropping some. The repertoire holds approximately 65,000 clones, with approximately 80% as singletons. V was pared by 4 bases and J by 1 base, with 7 bases between. This CDR3 spans 13 amino acids. Germline V lookup: CDR1 MGHRA, CDR2 YSYEKL. Patients had chemo-refractory metastatic non-small-cell lung cancer and received focal radiation plus CTLA-4 blockade that used ipilimumab. This clone was counted between two and nine times. The sequence was collected from a human donor with non-small cell lung cancer who had a complete response to radiotherapy plus ipilimumab. V is TRBV4-1 and J is TRBJ1-2, with unresolved D. The sample consisted of peripheral blood, taken from a patient treated with radiotherapy plus ipilimumab. The CDR3 region is CASSLRSNYGYTF. DNA for the CDR3: TGCGCCAGCAGCCTAAGGAGTAACTATGGCTACACCTTC.